The next 32 T cell receptor beta chains were all read from a single sample in a study of blood T cell repertoires in COVID-19. Some clones are missing from TCRdb's copy, which holds only in-frame ones; the method was immunoSEQ multiplex PCR. There are 81,000 or so clones in the sample; 85% to 95% occur only once, and approximately 6.3% lies in the top ten. The sequencing sample was made of peripheral blood. The receptors originated from a woman in her sixties with active COVID-19.

This chain joins TRBV27 and TRBJ2-1, with D possibly TRBD1 on 6 matching bases. The ends were cut back, 6 bases at V and 3 bases at J, with 12 bases in the middle. Germline V gene data show CDR1 as MNHEY and CDR2 as SMNVEV (reference sequence). The CDR3 has 14 residues. The CDR3 sequence: CASRTGTLYNEQFF. The CDR3 DNA reads TGTGCCAGCAGAACCGGGACACTCTACAATGAGCAGTTCTTC.

CDR3 protein: CATQTGTGFGGELFF. The CDR3 DNA follows: TGTGCCACCCAAACCGGGACAGGGTTTGGCGGGGAGCTGTTTTTT. This chain uses TRBV10-3 with TRBJ2-2, with 9 bases matching TRBD1. Trimming took 10 bases from V and 7 from J; bases not matched to a gene: 13. This CDR3 spans 15 amino acids. CDR1 and CDR2 (germline): ENHRY, SYGVKD.

This chain uses TRBV2 with TRBJ2-1, with 10 positions matching TRBD2. The CDR3 runs 15 residues. Unmatched junction bases numbered 8, after V lost 7 bases and J lost 5 bases. The germline CDR1 and CDR2 sequences are SNHLY and FYNNEI. The CDR3 DNA sequence: TGTGCCAGCACTATGGGACTAGCGACCAACAATGAGCAGTTCTTC. This gives the protein CASTMGLATNNEQFF.

V and J are TRBV19 and TRBJ2-3; unclear D gene. The CDR3 extends over 16 amino acids. V was cut by 2 bases and J by 2 bases, with 14 bases left in between. Germline values: CDR1 LNHDA, CDR2 SQIVND (reference sequence). The CDR3 region is CASSIRRVSVTDTQYF. The CDR3 nucleotides are TGTGCCAGTAGTATACGCCGGGTGTCTGTCACAGATACGCAGTATTTT. Based on the CDR3 plus reference TRBV19 and TRBJ2-3, the full variable domain is DGGITQSPKYLFRKEGQNVTLSCEQNLNHDAMYWYRQDPGQGLRLIYYSQIVNDFQKGDIAEGYSVSREKKESFPLTVTSAQKNPTAFYLCASSIRRVSVTDTQYFGPGTRLTVL.

The chain carries TRBV5-8 and TRBJ2-5, with 7 nucleotides matching TRBD1. From germline, CDR1 is SGHTS and CDR2 YDEGEE. This CDR3 is built from 14 residues. Trimming removed 3 bases from V and 4 bases from J; junction bases left unmatched: 6. The CDR3 reads CASSSRQGLETQYF. CDR3 coding DNA: TGTGCCAGCAGCTCAAGACAGGGTTTAGAGACCCAGTACTTC.

This clone was detected only once. The rearrangement uses TRBV19 and TRBJ2-3; D may be TRBD1 (6 bases). The CDR3 is made up of 16 amino acids. Looked up from germline, CDR1 is LNHDA and CDR2 is SQIVND (reference sequence). Trimming took off 4 bases at V and 0 bases at J, with 14 bases between the two ends. CDR3 DNA: TGTGCCAGTAGTAAATGGACAGAAGTGAGCACAGATACGCAGTATTTT. Amino acids: CASSKWTEVSTDTQYF. The variable domain in full, with the rest retrieved from reference TRBV19 and TRBJ2-3, is DGGITQSPKYLFRKEGQNVTLSCEQNLNHDAMYWYRQDPGQGLRLIYYSQIVNDFQKGDIAEGYSVSREKKESFPLTVTSAQKNPTAFYLCASSKWTEVSTDTQYFGPGTRLTVL.

V gene TRBV6-6 combines with J gene TRBJ2-1; 7 bases align to TRBD1. CDR3 length: 15 residues. V shed 2 bases and J 2 bases; nucleotides not matched to a gene: 3. Germline CDR1 MNHNY, CDR2 SVGAGI (reference sequence). The CDR3 bases are TGTGCCAGCAGTTACGGCGACAGGGCCTACAATGAGCAGTTCTTC. It encodes CASSYGDRAYNEQFF.

This sequence joins TRBV15 and TRBJ1-2; D gene unclear. In germline, CDR1 is LNHNV, CDR2 YYDKDF (reference sequence). The CDR3 contains 14 residues. V lost 1 base and J lost 3, with 9 bases in between. The CDR3 here is CATSRGSGDYGYTF. CDR3 nucleotide sequence: TGTGCCACCAGCAGAGGTTCAGGTGACTATGGCTACACCTTC.

The rearrangement uses TRBV19 and TRBJ1-1; perhaps TRBD1 as D (6 bases). The CDR3 is 15 amino acids. V lost 5 bases and J 4 bases, leaving 17 bases between the germline ends. Germline CDR1 LNHDA, CDR2 SQIVND (reference sequence). The DNA of the CDR3 is TGTGCCAGTAGTGGGGTGCGGGGGGCCAGCACTGAAGCTTTCTTT. It yields the protein CASSGVRGASTEAFF. Combining the CDR3 with reference TRBV19 and TRBJ1-1 gives the whole variable domain DGGITQSPKYLFRKEGQNVTLSCEQNLNHDAMYWYRQDPGQGLRLIYYSQIVNDFQKGDIAEGYSVSREKKESFPLTVTSAQKNPTAFYLCASSGVRGASTEAFFGQGTRLTVV.

This clone was counted once. CDR3: CASSTGQGYEQYF. CDR3 bases: TGTGCCAGCAGTACGGGACAGGGCTACGAGCAGTACTTC. The rearrangement joins TRBV28 to TRBJ2-7, with 9 bases identical to TRBD1. CDR3 length: 13 residues. V trimming: 5 bases; J trimming: 3 bases; junction bases outside the gene matches: 2. Germline CDR1 and CDR2: MDHEN and SYDVKM.

The chain carries TRBV6-6 and TRBJ1-1; TRBD1 agrees at 9 bases. V dropped 6 bases and J dropped 10; count of bases not matched to a gene: 3. The CDR3 loop spans 11 amino acids. Germline CDR1 and CDR2: MNHNY and SVGAGI (reference sequence). The CDR3 region is CASRQTGGAFF. Written as DNA, the CDR3 is TGTGCCAGCAGACAGACAGGGGGAGCTTTCTTT.

A note on this clone: Relative to the germline gene, one junction end is altered; a read error may explain this. This chain connects TRBV5-5 to TRBJ2-3; TRBD1 matches at 8 bases. This CDR3 comprises 18 residues. The germline gives CDR1 SGHKS, CDR2 YYEKEE (reference sequence). CDR3 sequence: CASSLRSQYRGSRDTQYF. The CDR3, as DNA: TGTGCCAGCAGCTTGCGGTCTCAATACAGGGGGAGCAGAGATACGCAGTATTTT.

The chain recombines TRBV5-5 with TRBJ2-1; 9 bases map to TRBD1. The CDR3 spans 14 residues. The ends lost 4 bases at V and 8 bases at J; junction bases unmatched: 7. In germline, CDR1 is SGHKS, CDR2 YYEKEE (reference sequence). CDR3 coding DNA: TGTGCCAGCAGCCCAGGGACAGGGTATCATGAGCAGTTCTTC. Protein sequence: CASSPGTGYHEQFF.

The chain recombines TRBV27 with TRBJ1-6, with 8 bases aligning to TRBD1. Germline V gives CDR1 MNHEY, CDR2 SMNVEV (reference sequence). J gave up 6 bases and V 7 bases, and 8 bases lay outside the gene matches. There are 15 residues in the CDR3. The CDR3 nucleotides are TGTGCCAGCACCCTCGGGACAGGCATTAATTCACCCCTCCACTTT. This translates into CASTLGTGINSPLHF.

The CDR3 loop is CAWTVQGVEGYTF. For the CDR3, the DNA is TGTGCCTGGACGGTACAGGGGGTCGAGGGCTACACCTTC. The rearrangement joins TRBV30 to TRBJ1-2; 8 bases are a match to TRBD1. Germline CDR1 reads GTSNPN; CDR2 reads SVGIG (reference sequence). This CDR3 has 13 residues. The ends lost 4 bases at V and 8 bases at J; junction bases unmatched: 9.

The rearrangement uses TRBV28 and TRBJ1-2; no reliable D call. Trimming stripped 4 bases from V and 2 bases from J, with 14 bases between. The CDR3 loop spans 15 amino acids. Germline loops: CDR1 MDHEN, CDR2 SYDVKM. The DNA of the CDR3 is TGTGCCAGCAGTTCCCCCAGGCTATCCAACTATGGCTACACCTTC. Translated: CASSSPRLSNYGYTF.

V is TRBV5-1 and J is TRBJ1-2; 7 bases fit TRBD1. Germline-derived CDR1 and CDR2 are SGHRS and YFSETQ. V lost 3 bases, J lost 8 bases, and 16 bases stayed unmatched. The CDR3 is 16 residues long. CDR3 amino acids: CASSSLAPKDREGYTF. CDR3 DNA: TGCGCCAGCAGCTCATTGGCCCCAAAAGACAGGGAGGGCTACACCTTC.

V usage is TRBV5-6 and J usage is TRBJ2-2, with TRBD1 as a possible D gene (5 bases). Trimming pared 0 bases from V and 5 bases from J, leaving 5 bases between. Germline lookup yields CDR1 SGHDT and CDR2 YYEEEE. The CDR3 is made up of 13 amino acids. The CDR3 DNA is TGTGCCAGCAGCTTGGACAGGACCGGGGAGCTGTTTTTT. Amino acids: CASSLDRTGELFF.

This rearrangement joins TRBV28 to TRBJ1-5; 8 bases match TRBD1. From germline, CDR1 is MDHEN and CDR2 SYDVKM. J was trimmed by 2 bases and V by 6 bases; bases with no gene match: 6. This CDR3 spans 15 amino acids. Here the CDR3 DNA reads TGTGCCAGCAGGAAGGGACAGGCGGGCAATCAGCCCCAGCATTTT. Translating it yields CASRKGQAGNQPQHF.

The rearrangement uses TRBV10-2 and TRBJ1-1; TRBD1 agrees at 9 bases. Germline V gene data show CDR1 as WSHSY and CDR2 as SAAADI. Germline trimming cut 7 bases from V and 5 bases from J; bases unmatched to any gene: 11. The CDR3 totals 15 residues. The CDR3 sequence is CASTDVQGARTEAFF. The CDR3, as DNA: TGCGCCAGCACCGACGTACAGGGGGCTCGGACTGAAGCTTTCTTT.

This chain uses TRBV27 with TRBJ2-7; TRBD1 matches 7 bases. The ends lost 5 bases at V and 2 bases at J; junction bases unmatched: 3. Germline V gene sequence: CDR1 MNHEY, CDR2 SMNVEV (reference sequence). The CDR3 consists of 13 residues. CDR3 bases: TGTGCCAGCAGTGGGGACAGAACCTACGAGCAGTACTTC. This gives the protein CASSGDRTYEQYF.

The chain uses TRBV6-6 and TRBJ1-1; D possibly corresponds to TRBD1 (5 bases). The CDR3 covers 13 residues. The germline V and J ends were trimmed by 6 bases and 2 bases, with 10 bases remaining between them. The V gene's germline CDR1 is MNHNY and CDR2 SVGAGI (reference sequence). DNA of the CDR3: TGTGCCAGCAGCCGTGACAGTAACACTGAAGCTTTCTTT. The encoded protein is CASSRDSNTEAFF.

The V gene is TRBV19, the J gene TRBJ1-5, with D possibly being TRBD1 (6 bases). Germline V gene sequence: CDR1 LNHDA, CDR2 SQIVND (reference sequence). This CDR3 is built from 15 residues. V was pared by 2 bases and J by 0 bases, with 8 bases between. CDR3 residues: CASSIKDSSNQPQHF. The CDR3 DNA sequence: TGTGCCAGTAGTATAAAGGACAGTAGCAATCAGCCCCAGCATTTT.

The chain recombines TRBV5-1 with TRBJ1-2; 9 nucleotides agree with TRBD1. This CDR3 has 15 residues. V was clipped by 0 bases and J by 6 bases; unmatched bases: 6. The germline V gene encodes CDR1 SGHRS and CDR2 YFSETQ. The CDR3 loop is CASSLAGQGTHGYTF. The CDR3 nucleotides read TGCGCCAGCAGCTTGGCGGGACAGGGTACCCATGGCTACACCTTC.

The V gene is TRBV7-9, the J gene TRBJ1-6, with 10 nucleotides matching TRBD1. The junction had 3 bases not matched to a gene; V was cut back by 1 base and J by 9 bases. Germline V CDR1 and CDR2: SEHNR, FQNEAQ (reference sequence). The CDR3 extends over 15 amino acids. The CDR3, as DNA: TGTGCCAGCAGCTTAGGGACAGGGGGACCTTCACCCCTCCACTTT. Encoded protein: CASSLGTGGPSPLHF.

The V and J genes are TRBV4-2 and TRBJ2-7; D call uncertain. The CDR3 consists of 11 residues. The ends were cut back, 0 bases at V and 6 bases at J, with 3 bases in the middle. The V gene's germline CDR1 is LGHNA and CDR2 YNFKEQ. CDR3 DNA sequence: TGTGCCAGCAGCCAAGATAGCGAGCAGTACTTC. It encodes CASSQDSEQYF.

The chain combines TRBV2 with TRBJ2-5; 7 bases are a match to TRBD2. The CDR3 extends over 14 amino acids. After removal of 4 bases from V and 9 bases from J, the junction contained 11 bases not matched to a gene. Germline values: CDR1 SNHLY, CDR2 FYNNEI. The CDR3 coding sequence is TGTGCCAGCAGTGGGAGTCTAGGGAGGGTGGCCCAGTACTTC. It codes for CASSGSLGRVAQYF.

The rearrangement links TRBV5-4 to TRBJ2-5; TRBD1 matches at 7 bases. The length of the CDR3 is 15 residues. Losses at the gene ends were 4 bases for V and 3 bases for J; bases not matched to a gene: 9. Germline assignment: CDR1 SGHNT and CDR2 YYREEE (reference sequence). The CDR3 sequence: CASSKTGTVKETQYF. The CDR3 region has the DNA TGTGCCAGCAGCAAGACCGGGACAGTTAAAGAGACCCAGTACTTC.

V usage is TRBV12-5 and J usage is TRBJ1-5; 8 bases fit TRBD1. The V gene end was trimmed by 5 bases and the J gene end by 3 bases; junction bases not matched to a gene: 12. Germline V CDR1 and CDR2: LGHNT, FRNRAP. The CDR3 sequence is 17 residues long. The CDR3 DNA sequence: TGTGCTAGTGGTCCCCTCCGGCAGGGGGCTAACAATCAGCCCCAGCATTTT. Its protein is CASGPLRQGANNQPQHF.

The chain has TRBV11-3 and TRBJ2-2; 8 bases fit TRBD1. Per germline, CDR1 SGHNT and CDR2 YENEEA. V was pared by 4 bases and J by 5 bases, with 9 bases of the junction left unmatched. This CDR3 spans 16 amino acids. The CDR3, as DNA: TGTGCCAGCAGCTACGTGACAGGGGCGGGGACCGGGGAGCTGTTTTTT. Translation: CASSYVTGAGTGELFF.

The chain recombines TRBV9 with TRBJ1-2, with a weak D call TRBD1 (6 bases). Trimming removed 0 bases from V and 7 bases from J, with 10 bases in between. CDR1 is SGDLS and CDR2 is YYNGEE in the germline V gene. CDR3 length equals 13 residues. In DNA, the CDR3 is TGTGCCAGCAGCGTAGAAGGGGGTGGTGGCTACACCTTC. This gives the protein CASSVEGGGGYTF.

The CDR3 bases are TGTGCCAGCAGCGACGGGGTCGGTCAGCCCCAGCATTTT. Its translation is CASSDGVGQPQHF. The chain combines TRBV5-6 with TRBJ1-5; D ambiguous. CDR1 is SGHDT and CDR2 is YYEEEE in the germline V gene. V was cut by 4 bases and J by 6 bases, with 11 bases left in between. The CDR3 extends over 13 amino acids.